Below, 17 T cell receptor beta chains from the same sample are listed, as sequenced in a study of PD-L1 blockade in urothelial cancer. Only in-frame clones appear in the TCRdb table, and some are missing; sequencing was by immunoSEQ multiplex PCR. The sample records about 43,000 clones, approximately 89% being singletons. The material was PBMCs, obtained around atezolizumab (anti-PD-L1) treatment. The source of these receptors is a man aged 80 or over with urothelial cancer.

This chain joins TRBV6-5 and TRBJ2-7, with TRBD2 matching 7 bases. The CDR3 is 14 amino acids. In germline, CDR1 is MNHEY, CDR2 SVGAGI. The trim removed 4 bases at V and 7 bases at J, leaving 10 bases unmatched. CDR3 residues: CASSSVGGPGEQYF. DNA of the CDR3: TGTGCCAGCAGTTCGGTGGGAGGGCCGGGGGAGCAGTACTTC.

The chain recombines TRBV7-2 with TRBJ2-3; perhaps TRBD2 as D (6 bases). Germline assignment: CDR1 SGHTA and CDR2 FQGNSA. Trimming shortened V by 0 bases and J by 3 bases, and 10 bases separated the two germline ends. This CDR3 has 15 residues. CDR3 DNA sequence: TGTGCCAGCAGCTTAGCGAACCGGGGGACAGATACGCAGTATTTT. Encoded protein: CASSLANRGTDTQYF.

V gene TRBV7-2 combines with J gene TRBJ2-5, with 10 bases that match TRBD2. The CDR3 runs to 16 residues. Trimming at V came to 1 base and at J to 6 bases, leaving 8 bases not matched to a gene. The germline V gene has CDR1 SGHTA and CDR2 FQGNSA. The CDR3 protein is CASSLGSSGSLKTQYF. The CDR3 bases are TGTGCCAGCAGCTTAGGCTCTAGCGGGAGCCTCAAGACCCAGTACTTC.

The rearrangement links TRBV28 to TRBJ2-7; unclear D gene. CDR1 and CDR2 from the germline V gene are MDHEN and SYDVKM. There are 12 residues in the CDR3. The V end was cut by 6 bases, the J end by 2 bases, with 8 bases between. As DNA, the CDR3 is TGTGCCAGCAGCCACAACCCCTACGAGCAGTACTTC. It encodes CASSHNPYEQYF. The full variable domain, its missing parts supplied by reference TRBV28 and TRBJ2-7, is DVKVTQSSRYLVKRTGEKVFLECVQDMDHENMFWYRQDPGLGLRLIYFSYDVKMKEKGDIPEGYSVSREKKERFSLILESASTNQTSMYLCASSHNPYEQYFGPGTRLTVT.

The chain uses TRBV7-9 and TRBJ2-1, with 7 bases matching TRBD2. Germline CDR1 reads SEHNR; CDR2 reads FQNEAQ (reference sequence). J gave up 5 bases and V 3 bases, and 4 bases lay outside the gene matches. The CDR3 extends over 14 amino acids. CDR3 amino acids: CASSLAGVHNEQFF. The CDR3 DNA is TGTGCCAGCAGCTTGGCGGGAGTCCACAATGAGCAGTTCTTC.

The V gene is TRBV5-1, the J gene TRBJ1-1; 9 bases line up with TRBD1. Unmatched junction bases numbered 5, after V lost 5 bases and J lost 0 bases. The CDR3 sequence is 15 residues long. Germline V gene sequence: CDR1 SGHRS, CDR2 YFSETQ. The CDR3 protein is CASRTGGGMNTEAFF. The CDR3 region has the DNA TGCGCCAGCAGAACAGGGGGCGGGATGAACACTGAAGCTTTCTTT.

This rearrangement joins TRBV19 to TRBJ2-7; 8 bases line up with TRBD1. CDR1 and CDR2 from the germline V gene are LNHDA and SQIVND (reference sequence). V lost 5 bases and J lost 6; bases outside the gene matches: 9. The CDR3 covers 14 residues. CDR3 coding DNA: TGTGCCAGTAGTTTGGGGACAGGTTCGCGCGAGCAGTACTTC. This codes for CASSLGTGSREQYF. Full variable domain (missing parts from reference TRBV19 and TRBJ2-7): DGGITQSPKYLFRKEGQNVTLSCEQNLNHDAMYWYRQDPGQGLRLIYYSQIVNDFQKGDIAEGYSVSREKKESFPLTVTSAQKNPTAFYLCASSLGTGSREQYFGPGTRLTVT.

The chain couples TRBV6-5 to TRBJ1-1; 8 nucleotides align to TRBD1. V trimming: 5 bases; J trimming: 6 bases; junction bases outside the gene matches: 11. Germline loops: CDR1 MNHEY, CDR2 SVGAGI. The CDR3 sequence is 15 residues long. CDR3 amino acids: CASSKGQGYGSEAFF. The CDR3 DNA reads TGTGCCAGCAGTAAAGGACAGGGATACGGGTCTGAAGCTTTCTTT.

The chain carries TRBV5-1 and TRBJ2-7, with a possible D match to TRBD2 (6 bases). Germline V gene data show CDR1 as SGHRS and CDR2 as YFSETQ. The CDR3 has 15 residues. The V end lost 0 bases, the J end lost 1 base, and 11 bases lay between the germline ends. As DNA, the CDR3 is TGCGCCAGCAGCTTGGTGGAGGCGGGATCCTACGAGCAGTACTTC. It is translated as CASSLVEAGSYEQYF.

The chain combines TRBV4-3 with TRBJ1-1, with D maybe TRBD1 (5 bases). CDR1 is LGHNA and CDR2 is YSLEER in the germline V gene. The length of the CDR3 is 13 residues. Trimming shortened V by 1 base and J by 4 bases, and 7 bases separated the two germline ends. CDR3 region: CASSQVRGTEAFF. Here the CDR3 DNA reads TGCGCCAGCAGCCAAGTAAGGGGCACTGAAGCTTTCTTT.

The chain has TRBV27 and TRBJ2-7; 10 bases match TRBD2. The CDR3 is 14 amino acids. Losses at the gene ends were 2 bases for V and 4 bases for J; bases not matched to a gene: 2. In germline, CDR1 is MNHEY, CDR2 SMNVEV (reference sequence). The CDR3 sequence is CASSLASGGYEQYF. The DNA of the CDR3 is TGTGCCAGCAGTTTAGCTAGCGGGGGATACGAGCAGTACTTC.

There are a few counts of this clone. The chain recombines TRBV19 with TRBJ1-5, with D perhaps matching TRBD1 (5 bases). The CDR3 contains 15 residues. Germline V CDR1 and CDR2: LNHDA, SQIVND (reference sequence). V was shortened by 2 bases and J by 1 base, with 9 bases between the two germline ends. The CDR3 nucleotides are TGTGCCAGTAGTATATGGGGGGGGAGCAATCAGCCCCAGCATTTT. The encoded protein is CASSIWGGSNQPQHF.

This chain links TRBV6-5 with TRBJ2-2; 8 bases fit TRBD1. Per germline, CDR1 MNHEY and CDR2 SVGAGI. This CDR3 is built from 15 residues. Losses at the gene ends were 2 bases for V and 2 bases for J; bases not matched to a gene: 1. The CDR3 DNA sequence: TGTGCCAGCAGTTACGGACAGGGTAACACCGGGGAGCTGTTTTTT. It translates to CASSYGQGNTGELFF.

The V call is TRBV6-5, the J call TRBJ2-7; 7 bases fit TRBD1. The CDR3 has 12 residues. Germline lookup yields CDR1 MNHEY and CDR2 SVGAGI. Trimming at V came to 6 bases and at J to 6 bases, leaving 5 bases not matched to a gene. CDR3 sequence: CASRPAGGEQYF. CDR3 in DNA: TGTGCCAGCAGGCCCGCAGGGGGCGAGCAGTACTTC.

This chain uses TRBV5-1 with TRBJ1-2; D possibly corresponds to TRBD1 (6 bases). V lost 2 bases and J lost 6, with 17 bases in between. The CDR3 runs 15 residues. The germline CDR1 and CDR2 sequences are SGHRS and YFSETQ. CDR3 in DNA: TGCGCCAGCAGCTTCGGGGCCGGGGGGGCGGATGGCTACACCTTC. This translates into CASSFGAGGADGYTF. The whole variable domain, remainder taken from reference TRBV5-1 and TRBJ1-2, is KAGVTQTPRYLIKTRGQQVTLSCSPISGHRSVSWYQQTPGQGLQFLFEYFSETQRNKGNFPGRFSGRQFSNSRSEMNVSTLELGDSALYLCASSFGAGGADGYTFGSGTRLTVV.

The chain links TRBV7-2 to TRBJ2-5; 7 bases line up with TRBD2. Germline assignment: CDR1 SGHTA and CDR2 FQGNSA. The CDR3 totals 16 residues. The ends lost 1 base at V and 6 bases at J; junction bases unmatched: 11. The CDR3 loop is CASSLGGGSTTKTQYF. The CDR3 DNA reads TGTGCCAGCAGCTTAGGAGGCGGGAGTACGACGAAGACCCAGTACTTC.

The rearrangement links TRBV7-2 to TRBJ2-6; 7 bases fit TRBD2. The CDR3 is made up of 17 amino acids. The germline CDR1 and CDR2 sequences are SGHTA and FQGNSA. Trimming at V came to 1 base and at J to 3 bases, leaving 6 bases not matched to a gene. The CDR3 loop reads CASSLGWWEGGANVLTF. The CDR3 bases are TGTGCCAGCAGCTTAGGATGGTGGGAGGGTGGGGCCAACGTCCTGACTTTC.